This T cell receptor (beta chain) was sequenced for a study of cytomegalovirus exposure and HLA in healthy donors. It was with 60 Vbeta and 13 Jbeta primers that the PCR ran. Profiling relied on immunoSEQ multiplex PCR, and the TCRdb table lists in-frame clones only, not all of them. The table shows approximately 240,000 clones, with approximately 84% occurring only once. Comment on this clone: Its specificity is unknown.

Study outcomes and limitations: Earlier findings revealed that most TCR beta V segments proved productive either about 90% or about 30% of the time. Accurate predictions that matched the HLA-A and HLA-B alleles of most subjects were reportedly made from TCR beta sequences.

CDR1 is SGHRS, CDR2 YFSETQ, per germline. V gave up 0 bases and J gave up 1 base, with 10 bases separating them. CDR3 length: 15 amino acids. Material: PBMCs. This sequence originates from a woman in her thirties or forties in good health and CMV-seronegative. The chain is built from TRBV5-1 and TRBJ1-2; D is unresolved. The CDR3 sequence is CASSLGAVNNYGYTF. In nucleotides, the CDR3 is TGCGCCAGCAGCTTGGGGGCAGTCAATAACTATGGCTACACCTTC.